This T cell receptor beta chain originates from a study of T-cell memory formation after mild COVID-19. About the research overall: Largely donor-specific TCR clusters were found.

TCRdb re-called the 5' RACE reads with MiXCR, one entry per CDR3 protein. The data contain 140,000 to 150,000 distinct CDR3 sequences, 15% to 20% of them singletons. This clonotype showed up just a few times. Antigen specificity is unknown. Study-level points and caveats: Mainly in CM and EM were contracting CD4+ clones; CD8+ were in EMRA. Later expanders leaned toward CD4+, whereas clones contracting from day 15 to 85 were balanced CD4/CD8.

Looked up from germline, CDR1 is MNHNY and CDR2 is SVGAGI (reference sequence). V was cut by 6 bases and J by 2 bases, with 15 bases left in between. CDR3 size: 15 residues. This clonotype originated in an adult woman who had mild COVID-19 (a few samples of this study predate the infection). Cell type and time point are not known. Input material: PBMCs or a T cell subset sorted from them (not recorded which). The chain uses TRBV6-6 and TRBJ2-3; D uncertain. This chain's CDR3 is CASRTPGSYTDTQYF. In nucleotides, the CDR3 is TGTGCCAGCAGGACGCCCGGGTCCTACACAGATACGCAGTATTTT.